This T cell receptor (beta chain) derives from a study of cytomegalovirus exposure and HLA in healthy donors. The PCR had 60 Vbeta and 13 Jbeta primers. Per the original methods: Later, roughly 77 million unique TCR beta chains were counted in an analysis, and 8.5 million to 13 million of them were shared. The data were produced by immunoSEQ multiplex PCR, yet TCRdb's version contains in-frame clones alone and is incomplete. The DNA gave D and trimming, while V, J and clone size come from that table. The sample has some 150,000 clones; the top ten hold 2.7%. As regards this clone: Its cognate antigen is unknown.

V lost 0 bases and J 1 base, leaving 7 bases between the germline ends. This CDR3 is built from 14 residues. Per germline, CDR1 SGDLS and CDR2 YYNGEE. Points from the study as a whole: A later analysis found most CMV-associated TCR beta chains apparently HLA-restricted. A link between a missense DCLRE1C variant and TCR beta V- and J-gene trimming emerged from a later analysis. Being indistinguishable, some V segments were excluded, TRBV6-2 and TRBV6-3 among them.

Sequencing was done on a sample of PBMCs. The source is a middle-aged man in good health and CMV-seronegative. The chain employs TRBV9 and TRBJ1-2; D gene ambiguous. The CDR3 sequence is CASSVGQNNYGYTF. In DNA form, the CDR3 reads TGTGCCAGCAGCGTAGGGCAGAATAACTATGGCTACACCTTC. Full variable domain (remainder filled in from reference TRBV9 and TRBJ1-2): DSGVTQTPKHLITATGQRVTLRCSPRSGDLSVYWYQQSLDQGLQFLIQYYNGEERAKGNILERFSAQQFPDLHSELNLSSLELGDSALYFCASSVGQNNYGYTFGSGTRLTVV.